This entry is about one T cell receptor beta chain. This sample was taken from a study of control samples from healthy donors and cancer patients. The germline gives CDR1 SGHNT, CDR2 YYREEE (reference sequence). V was cut by 4 bases and J by 7 bases, with 17 bases left in between. The CDR3 covers 14 residues. Using immunoSEQ multiplex PCR, the repertoire was profiled, and TCRdb retains in-frame clones only, with some absent. The sample yields approximately 40,000 clones, roughly three quarters seen once. This receptor was identified in a male donor with melanoma. The chain joins TRBV5-4 to TRBJ2-5; D unclear. The specimen sequenced was formalin-fixed, paraffin-embedded tissue. This CDR3 is CASSEDALTTTQYF. The CDR3 DNA reads TGTGCCAGCAGCGAGGACGCCCTCACAACGACCCAGTACTTC.